Each of the 12 T cell receptor beta chains below was sequenced from the same sample in a study of cytomegalovirus exposure and HLA in healthy donors. PCR used 60 Vbeta primers and 13 Jbeta primers. Assay: immunoSEQ multiplex PCR; the TCRdb copy retains only in-frame clones and omits some. The sample comprises about 190,000 clones, 9.5% to 15% of which are singletons, and over 6.5% rests with the top ten. Sequenced sample: PBMCs. The origin of the receptors is a man between 45 and 60 years old in good health and CMV-seropositive.

In this sample, this clone turned up a few times. V and J are TRBV19 and TRBJ1-2, with 7 bases fitting TRBD1. Germline loops: CDR1 LNHDA, CDR2 SQIVND (reference sequence). V gave up 5 bases and J gave up 4 bases; unmatched junction bases: 7. There are 14 residues in the CDR3. This CDR3 reads CASSSPGQIYGYTF. CDR3 nucleotide sequence: TGTGCCAGTAGTTCCCCGGGACAGATCTATGGCTACACCTTC.

This clone appeared a few times. The chain carries TRBV15 and TRBJ2-5; possible D gene TRBD1, 6 bases. The V gene's germline CDR1 is LNHNV and CDR2 YYDKDF (reference sequence). There are 18 residues in the CDR3. Trimming left V 1 base short and J 5 bases short, with 23 bases between. CDR3 nucleotide sequence: TGTGCCACCAGCAGAGTAGGAACCAGGGGCACACTCAGGGAGACCCAGTACTTC. Protein product: CATSRVGTRGTLRETQYF. Together with reference TRBV15 and TRBJ2-5, the CDR3 gives the full variable domain: DAMVIQNPRYQVTQFGKPVTLSCSQTLNHNVMYWYQQKSSQAPKLLFHYYDKDFNNEADTPDNFQSRRPNTSFCFLDIRSPGLGDTAMYLCATSRVGTRGTLRETQYFGPGTRLLVL.

CDR3 in amino acids: CASSGLAGRHEQFF. The CDR3 coding sequence is TGCGCCAGCAGTGGGTTAGCAGGGAGGCATGAGCAGTTCTTC. The genes are TRBV10-2 and TRBJ2-1; D possibly corresponds to TRBD2 (6 bases). V dropped 4 bases and J dropped 8 bases, with 15 bases sitting between them. Germline V gene data show CDR1 as WSHSY and CDR2 as SAAADI. This CDR3 has 14 residues.

This clone was picked up a small number of times. This sequence joins TRBV5-4 and TRBJ1-1; D may be TRBD1 (5 bases). The V gene lost 2 bases and the J gene lost 5 bases, with 7 bases spanning the gap. The CDR3 contains 12 residues. Germline lookup yields CDR1 SGHNT and CDR2 YYREEE (reference sequence). The CDR3 coding sequence is TGTGCCAGCAGCTTCAGACAGACTGAAGCTTTCTTT. Residues: CASSFRQTEAFF.

This clone was counted a few times. This CDR3 is CASIRRAGELFF. The CDR3 DNA reads as TGTGCCAGCATCCGCAGGGCCGGGGAGCTGTTTTTT. The V gene is TRBV6-1, the J gene TRBJ2-2, with a possible D match to TRBD1 (5 bases). Germline V lookup: CDR1 MNHNS, CDR2 SASEGT. Trimming pared 7 bases from V and 6 bases from J, leaving 9 bases between. The CDR3 has 12 residues.

In this sample, this clone turned up a few times. The chain employs TRBV4-2 and TRBJ2-6; weak D call: TRBD1 (5 bases). Trimming took off 0 bases at V and 2 bases at J, with 8 bases between the two ends. Germline V gene lookup returns CDR1 LGHNA and CDR2 YNFKEQ. CDR3 size: 16 residues. CDR3 loop: CASSQEWGTGANVLTF. The CDR3 nucleotides are TGTGCCAGCAGCCAAGAGTGGGGCACTGGGGCCAACGTCCTGACTTTC.

J is TRBJ1-5 and V is TRBV7-2; no firm D call. CDR1 SGHTA and CDR2 FQGNSA come from the germline V gene. Trimming removed 5 bases from V and 5 bases from J, with 13 bases in between. This CDR3 has 14 amino acids. CDR3 nucleotide sequence: TGTGCCAGCAGCCCGTCGCGAAAAGATCAGCCCCAGCATTTT. It encodes CASSPSRKDQPQHF.

J is TRBJ2-7 and V is TRBV18, with 9 nucleotides matching TRBD1. CDR1 KGHSH and CDR2 LQKENI come from the germline V gene. The CDR3 contains 16 residues. The ends lost 4 bases at V and 4 bases at J; junction bases unmatched: 11. This CDR3 reads CASSLSNRGLLYEQYF. The CDR3 region has the DNA TGTGCCAGCTCACTCAGCAACAGGGGGCTACTTTACGAGCAGTACTTC. The complete variable domain, with remaining parts taken from reference TRBV18 and TRBJ2-7, reads NAGVMQNPRHLVRRRGQEARLRCSPMKGHSHVYWYRQLPEEGLKFMVYLQKENIIDESGMPKERFSAEFPKEGPSILRIQQVVRGDSAAYFCASSLSNRGLLYEQYFGPGTRLTVT.

This sequence joins TRBV20-1 and TRBJ1-2; 9 bases map to TRBD1. The V gene's germline CDR1 is DFQATT and CDR2 SNEGSKA (reference sequence). Germline trimming cut 5 bases from V and 7 bases from J; bases unmatched to any gene: 2. The CDR3 length is 11 residues. The CDR3 DNA sequence: TGCAGTGCTCCGACAGGGGGTGGCTACACCTTC. Translating it yields CSAPTGGGYTF.

The chain recombines TRBV2 with TRBJ1-3; D not resolved. CDR1 is SNHLY and CDR2 is FYNNEI in the germline V gene. The CDR3 runs to 15 residues. V lost 6 bases and J lost 0, with 12 bases in between. CDR3 nucleotides: TGTGCCAGCAGGCGAAACGGAGTCTCTGGAAACACCATATATTTT. This translates into CASRRNGVSGNTIYF.

This clone turned up a few times. The chain carries TRBV20-1 and TRBJ2-5, with D hard to call. V was trimmed by 0 bases and J by 5 bases, leaving 4 bases between them. CDR3 length: 11 residues. Per germline, CDR1 DFQATT and CDR2 SNEGSKA (reference sequence). CDR3 residues: CSARDQETQYF. The CDR3 nucleotides read TGCAGTGCTAGAGATCAGGAGACCCAGTACTTC.

The table lists this clone with a few counts. The J gene is TRBJ2-3, the V gene TRBV4-3; 9 nucleotides align to TRBD1. Germline loops: CDR1 LGHNA, CDR2 YSLEER. The V gene end was trimmed by 4 bases and the J gene end by 3 bases; junction bases not matched to a gene: 5. The CDR3 spans 15 residues. The CDR3 bases are TGCGCCAGCAGCCCTGGGACAGGGCGGACAGATACGCAGTATTTT. This encodes CASSPGTGRTDTQYF.